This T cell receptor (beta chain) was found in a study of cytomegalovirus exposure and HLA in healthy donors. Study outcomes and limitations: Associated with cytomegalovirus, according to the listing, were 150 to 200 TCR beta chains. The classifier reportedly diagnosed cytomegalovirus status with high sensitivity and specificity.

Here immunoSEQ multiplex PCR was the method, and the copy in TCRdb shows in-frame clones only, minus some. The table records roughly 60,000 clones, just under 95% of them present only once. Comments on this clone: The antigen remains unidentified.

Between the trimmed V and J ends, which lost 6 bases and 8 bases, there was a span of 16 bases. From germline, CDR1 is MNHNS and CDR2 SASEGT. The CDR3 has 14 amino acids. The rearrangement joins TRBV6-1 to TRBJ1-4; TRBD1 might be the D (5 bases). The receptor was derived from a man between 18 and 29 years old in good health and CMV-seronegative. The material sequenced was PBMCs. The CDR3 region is CASRLGGAGEKLFF. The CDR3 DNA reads TGTGCCAGCAGGTTGGGGGGTGCCGGGGAAAAACTGTTTTTT.